This T cell receptor beta chain comes out of a study of T-cell memory formation after mild COVID-19. Each CDR3 protein is one row after TCRdb ran MiXCR on the 5' RACE reads. Among about 88,000 distinct CDR3 sequences, 20% to 30% were seen once, and the ten largest hold over 40%. This clonotype has a handful of counts. Its antigen is unknown. Germline V gene sequence: CDR1 DFQATT, CDR2 SNEGSKA (reference sequence). The CDR3 sequence is 13 residues long. V was shortened by 3 bases and J by 3 bases, with 10 bases between the two germline ends. General study results and limits: There was a balanced CD4/CD8 profile in clones contracting day 15 to 85, and later expanders leaned CD4+.

The rearrangement links TRBV20-1 to TRBJ2-3; D remains unclear. The specimen was PBMCs or a T cell subset sorted from them (not recorded which). The sequence was obtained from a man between 18 and 35 years old who had mild COVID-19 (a few samples of this study predate the infection). Cell type and time point are not known. The CDR3 region is CSARTVTTDTQYF. The CDR3 DNA follows: TGCAGTGCTAGGACGGTGACAACAGATACGCAGTATTTT.